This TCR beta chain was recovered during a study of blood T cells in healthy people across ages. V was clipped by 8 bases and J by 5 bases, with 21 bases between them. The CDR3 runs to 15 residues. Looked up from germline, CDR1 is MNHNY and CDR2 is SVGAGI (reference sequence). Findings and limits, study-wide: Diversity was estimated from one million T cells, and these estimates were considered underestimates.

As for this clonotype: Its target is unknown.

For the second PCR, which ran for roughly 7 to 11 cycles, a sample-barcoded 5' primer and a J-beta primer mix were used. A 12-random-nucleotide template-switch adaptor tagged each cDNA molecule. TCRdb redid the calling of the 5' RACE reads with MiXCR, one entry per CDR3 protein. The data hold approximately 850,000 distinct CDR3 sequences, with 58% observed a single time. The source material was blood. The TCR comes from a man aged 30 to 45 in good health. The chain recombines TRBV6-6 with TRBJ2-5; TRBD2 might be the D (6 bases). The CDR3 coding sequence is TGTGCCAGCTTCGGGTCGAGGAGGGTTCAGGAGACCCAGTACTTC. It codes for CASFGSRRVQETQYF.